The subject of this entry is one T cell receptor (beta chain). These data are taken from a study of blood T cell repertoires in COVID-19. Between the trimmed V and J ends, which lost 0 bases and 3 bases, there was a span of 12 bases. The V gene's germline CDR1 is LNHNV and CDR2 YYDKDF (reference sequence). The CDR3 is 17 residues long. The repertoire was sequenced with immunoSEQ multiplex PCR; TCRdb's copy has only in-frame clones and lacks some. The repertoire holds approximately 250,000 clones, with 84% as singletons. This clonotype was obtained from a man aged 55 to 70 with acute or convalescent COVID-19. V is TRBV15 and J is TRBJ2-6; the D gene is possibly TRBD2 (5 bases). Sequences were obtained from peripheral blood. The CDR3 DNA follows: TGTGCCACCAGCAGAGAATACAAAGCGGTTGGGGCCAACGTCCTGACTTTC. Encoded protein: CATSREYKAVGANVLTF.